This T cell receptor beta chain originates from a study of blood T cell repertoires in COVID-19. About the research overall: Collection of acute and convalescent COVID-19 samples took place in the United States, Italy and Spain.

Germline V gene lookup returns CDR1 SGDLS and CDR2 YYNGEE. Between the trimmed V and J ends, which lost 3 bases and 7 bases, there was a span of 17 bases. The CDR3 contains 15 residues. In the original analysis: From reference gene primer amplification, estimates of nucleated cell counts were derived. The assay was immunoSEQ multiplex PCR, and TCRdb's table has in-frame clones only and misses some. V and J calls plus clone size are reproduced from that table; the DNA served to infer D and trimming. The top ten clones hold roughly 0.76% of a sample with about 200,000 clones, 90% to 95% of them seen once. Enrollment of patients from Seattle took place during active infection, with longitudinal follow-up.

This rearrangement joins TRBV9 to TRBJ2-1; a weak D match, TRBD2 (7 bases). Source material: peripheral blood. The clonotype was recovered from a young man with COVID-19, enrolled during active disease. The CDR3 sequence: CASSEKAQGGNEQFF. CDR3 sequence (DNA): TGTGCCAGCAGCGAGAAGGCACAGGGAGGGAATGAGCAGTTCTTC. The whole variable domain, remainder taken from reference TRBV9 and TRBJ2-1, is DSGVTQTPKHLITATGQRVTLRCSPRSGDLSVYWYQQSLDQGLQFLIQYYNGEERAKGNILERFSAQQFPDLHSELNLSSLELGDSALYFCASSEKAQGGNEQFFGPGTRLTVL.